This T cell receptor beta chain was obtained from a study of human T cells and chemical hapten exposure. TCRdb fed the RACE reads into MiXCR, producing one record per CDR3 protein. The sample lists approximately 340,000 distinct CDR3 sequences; 6% to 8.5% were seen once. As for time point: patch test 1, 2 weeks after DPC sensitization. Treatment described: therapeutic diphenylcyclopropenone sensitization with weekly scalp DPC. Trimming shortened V by 1 base and J by 4 bases, and 10 bases separated the two germline ends. The CDR3 is made up of 14 amino acids. This specimen was whole blood, taken in connection with sensitization to the hapten diphenylcyclopropenone (DPC). The receptor was derived from a young woman with alopecia areata. Some clones in this sample may be carry-over from other donors' samples. The V gene is TRBV12-3 or TRBV12-4, the J gene TRBJ2-5; no reliable D call. The CDR3 nucleotides read TGTGCCAGCAGTTTAGAGGCGTGGGTAGAGACCCAGTACTTC. Translating it yields CASSLEAWVETQYF.